These 29 T cell receptor beta chains share one sample of origin, sequenced in a study of T-cell reconstitution after alpha-beta-depleted transplantation in children. TCRbeta library preparation incorporated unique molecular identifiers. TCRdb independently ran MiXCR on the PCR reads; one entry per CDR3 protein. The sample has some 400,000 distinct CDR3 sequences, roughly 21% seen once; the top ten hold less than 4.5%. The specimen was PBMCs from the stem cell graft donor, collected from the stem cell graft. These receptors all stem from a human donor who donated a stem cell graft to a child with acute myeloid leukemia.

This clonotype was recorded at least ten times. This chain links TRBV11-2 with TRBJ2-1, with D perhaps TRBD2 (6 bases). The CDR3 extends over 15 amino acids. The germline V and J ends were trimmed by 7 bases and 9 bases, with 22 bases remaining between them. From germline, CDR1 is SGHAT and CDR2 FQNNGV. The CDR3 nucleotides read TGTGCCAGCACTTTAGTTGGGACTCGTGGGTCTGAGCAGTTCTTC. Translated, it gives CASTLVGTRGSEQFF.

This chain uses TRBV20-1 with TRBJ2-7, with TRBD2 matching over 7 bases. V dropped 3 bases and J dropped 2; count of bases not matched to a gene: 10. Germline V gene sequence: CDR1 DFQATT, CDR2 SNEGSKA (reference sequence). The CDR3 extends over 15 amino acids. CDR3 DNA sequence: TGCAGTGCTAGGCCCGGTAGCGGGCCCACCTACGAGCAGTACTTC. Translating gives CSARPGSGPTYEQYF.

Many counts were recorded for this clonotype. The rearrangement links TRBV5-1 to TRBJ2-1, with D perhaps TRBD2 (6 bases). Looked up from germline, CDR1 is SGHRS and CDR2 is YFSETQ. V was clipped by 2 bases and J by 0 bases, with 9 bases between them. The CDR3 is made up of 15 amino acids. In DNA, the CDR3 is TGCGCCAGCAGCTTAAGCGGGTCCTCCTACAATGAGCAGTTCTTC. Amino acids: CASSLSGSSYNEQFF.

Ten or more counts support this clonotype. The chain recombines TRBV20-1 with TRBJ2-7, with 7 bases fitting TRBD2. The CDR3 covers 17 residues. With 1 base clipped from V and 3 bases from J, the junction kept 15 bases outside the gene matches. From germline, CDR1 is DFQATT and CDR2 SNEGSKA (reference sequence). The CDR3 loop reads CSARGPGGTSVYYEQYF. CDR3 bases: TGCAGTGCTAGAGGACCAGGAGGCACTAGCGTTTACTACGAGCAGTACTTC.

This clonotype was counted between two and nine times. The chain joins TRBV7-2 to TRBJ1-6; possibly TRBD1 for D (6 bases). The V end was cut by 5 bases, the J end by 7 bases, with 12 bases between. CDR3 length: 14 residues. Germline V gene lookup returns CDR1 SGHTA and CDR2 FQGNSA. Written as DNA, the CDR3 is TGTGCCAGCAGCCAACAGGGATGGAATTCACCCCTCCACTTT. Translating gives CASSQQGWNSPLHF.

This clonotype has a count of ten or more. The V and J genes are TRBV4-1 and TRBJ1-5; the D gene is possibly TRBD1 (5 bases). The CDR3 has 17 amino acids. The V end was cut by 0 bases, the J end by 3 bases, with 15 bases between. Germline-derived CDR1 and CDR2 are MGHRA and YSYEKL. The CDR3 protein is CASSQDLVRAINQPQHF. The CDR3 DNA reads TGCGCCAGCAGCCAAGATTTAGTCAGGGCCATCAATCAGCCCCAGCATTTT.

This clonotype was counted at least ten times. The chain uses TRBV12-3 or TRBV12-4 and TRBJ2-7; D unresolved. V lost 6 bases to trimming and J lost 9 bases, with 21 bases between them. The CDR3 contains 14 residues. The CDR3 DNA sequence: TGTGCCAGCAGGCCCGGTGTTGACCCTACGAGGCAGTACTTC. As protein: CASRPGVDPTRQYF.

This clonotype was observed many times. J is TRBJ2-1 and V is TRBV27; TRBD2 aligns across 7 bases. V gave up 2 bases and J gave up 10 bases; unmatched junction bases: 8. Germline V gene lookup returns CDR1 MNHEY and CDR2 SMNVEV (reference sequence). This CDR3 has 14 residues. CDR3 bases: TGTGCCAGCAGTTTAAGACCAGACGGGAGGGAGCAGTTCTTC. This translates into CASSLRPDGREQFF.

This clonotype was seen a handful of times. The DNA for the CDR3 is TGTGCCAGCAGTAGGGACACCACTGAAGCTTTCTTT. This codes for CASSRDTTEAFF. The gene calls are TRBV6-6 and TRBJ1-1; weak D call: TRBD1 (6 bases). CDR1 and CDR2 from the germline V gene are MNHNY and SVGAGI (reference sequence). V was pared by 5 bases and J by 4 bases, with 8 bases between. The CDR3 runs 12 residues.

This rearrangement joins TRBV13 to TRBJ2-7, with 10 nucleotides matching TRBD2. CDR1 and CDR2 (germline): PRHDT, FYEKMQ (reference sequence). The trim removed 0 bases at V and 3 bases at J, leaving 5 bases unmatched. This CDR3 comprises 16 residues. CDR3 nucleotide sequence: TGTGCCAGCAGCTTAGGTAGCGGGAGGCCATTCTACGAGCAGTACTTC. It encodes CASSLGSGRPFYEQYF.

The chain recombines TRBV28 with TRBJ2-7, with D perhaps TRBD2 (6 bases). The V end was cut by 4 bases, the J end by 4 bases, with 11 bases between. The CDR3 has 13 residues. The V gene's germline CDR1 is MDHEN and CDR2 SYDVKM. This CDR3 is CASSWRGLYEQYF. CDR3 DNA sequence: TGTGCCAGCAGTTGGAGGGGTCTGTACGAGCAGTACTTC.

This clonotype turned up a few times. This chain links TRBV7-2 with TRBJ2-2, with 9 bases fitting TRBD1. This CDR3 is built from 14 residues. The germline V gene encodes CDR1 SGHTA and CDR2 FQGNSA. V was clipped by 5 bases and J by 4 bases; unmatched bases: 2. The CDR3 DNA follows: TGTGCCAGCAGCGGACAGGGGCGCACCGGGGAGCTGTTTTTT. It specifies CASSGQGRTGELFF.

This clonotype appeared many times. The chain carries TRBV12-3 or TRBV12-4 and TRBJ2-1; D might be TRBD2 (6 bases). V lost 3 bases, J lost 4 bases, and 13 bases lay in between. This CDR3 contains 15 residues. DNA for the CDR3: TGTGCCAGCAGTTTGCTTCCTAGCGCATACAATGAGCAGTTCTTC. This sequence encodes CASSLLPSAYNEQFF.

This clonotype was counted between two and nine times. This rearrangement joins TRBV29-1 to TRBJ2-2; no definite D call. Between the trimmed V and J ends, which lost 7 bases and 6 bases, there was a span of 15 bases. Germline CDR1 SQVTM, CDR2 ANQGSEA. The CDR3 length is 13 residues. The CDR3 coding sequence is TGCAGCGCCTATTTAGAAGTACCCGGGGAGCTGTTTTTT. Translated: CSAYLEVPGELFF.

This clonotype was counted between two and nine times. The chain employs TRBV15 and TRBJ2-7; TRBD1 matches 7 bases. Trimming cost V 4 bases and J 3 bases; bases outside gene matches: 9. Germline assignment: CDR1 LNHNV and CDR2 YYDKDF (reference sequence). The CDR3 totals 15 residues. CDR3 bases: TGTGCCACCAGCAAGACAGGGTCGACGGTCTACGAGCAGTACTTC. It translates to CATSKTGSTVYEQYF.

J is TRBJ2-1 and V is TRBV28, with TRBD2 matching 7 bases. In germline, CDR1 is MDHEN, CDR2 SYDVKM. The CDR3 runs to 16 residues. The junction had 4 bases not matched to a gene; V was cut back by 1 base and J by 1 base. The CDR3 region has the DNA TGTGCCAGCAGTTTATTAGGTAGCGGGTCCTACAATGAGCAGTTCTTC. It is translated as CASSLLGSGSYNEQFF.

The chain combines TRBV29-1 with TRBJ2-3; D is uncertain. V was shortened by 3 bases and J by 1 base, with 8 bases between the two germline ends. Per the germline V gene, CDR1 is SQVTM and CDR2 is ANQGSEA. The CDR3 sequence is 13 residues long. As DNA, the CDR3 is TGCAGCGTTGATTACAGCCGCACAGATACGCAGTATTTT. Protein sequence: CSVDYSRTDTQYF.

This clonotype was detected only a few times. The chain joins TRBV12-3 or TRBV12-4 to TRBJ2-1, with a tentative D call TRBD2 (7 bases). With 6 bases removed from V and 8 bases from J, the gap between germline ends came to 20 bases. The CDR3 is 15 residues long. The CDR3 protein is CASSPPRGAGDEQFF. The CDR3 region has the DNA TGTGCCAGCAGCCCCCCGAGGGGGGCGGGAGATGAGCAGTTCTTC.

This clonotype was observed a few times. The chain joins TRBV15 to TRBJ2-7; perhaps D is TRBD1 or TRBD2 (6 bases each). V was clipped by 0 bases and J by 6 bases, with 12 bases between them. The CDR3 covers 14 residues. Germline-derived CDR1 and CDR2 are LNHNV and YYDKDF (reference sequence). The CDR3 DNA sequence: TGTGCCACCAGCAGAGAGGGGGGCTCACTCGAGCAGTACTTC. This encodes CATSREGGSLEQYF.

The table lists this clonotype with a few counts. This sequence joins TRBV12-3 or TRBV12-4 and TRBJ1-2; D possibly corresponds to TRBD1 (6 bases). V was trimmed by 7 bases and J by 0 bases, leaving 12 bases between them. The CDR3 totals 14 residues. DNA for the CDR3: TGTGCCAGCACCCCTGACAGGTCTAACTATGGCTACACCTTC. This encodes CASTPDRSNYGYTF.

This clonotype has more than one count but fewer than ten. The gene calls are TRBV5-1 and TRBJ2-3; D unresolved. Looked up from germline, CDR1 is SGHRS and CDR2 is YFSETQ. The ends were cut back, 2 bases at V and 6 bases at J, with 16 bases in the middle. The CDR3 is 15 amino acids. CDR3 coding DNA: TGCGCCAGCAGCTTATATGGCAGGCCCCCGGATACGCAGTATTTT. Its translation: CASSLYGRPPDTQYF. The full variable domain, with the rest looked up from reference TRBV5-1 and TRBJ2-3, is KAGVTQTPRYLIKTRGQQVTLSCSPISGHRSVSWYQQTPGQGLQFLFEYFSETQRNKGNFPGRFSGRQFSNSRSEMNVSTLELGDSALYLCASSLYGRPPDTQYFGPGTRLTVL.

V gene TRBV7-2 combines with J gene TRBJ2-1; D might be TRBD2 (6 bases). The CDR3 spans 18 residues. In germline, CDR1 is SGHTA, CDR2 FQGNSA. V lost 0 bases and J 3 bases, leaving 18 bases between the germline ends. CDR3 loop: CASSLALIGEEDYNEQFF. In nucleotides, the CDR3 is TGTGCCAGCAGCTTAGCGCTAATCGGGGAGGAAGACTACAATGAGCAGTTCTTC.

This clonotype has ten or more counts. V and J are TRBV20-1 and TRBJ2-5; either TRBD1 or TRBD2 may fit D (5 bases each). This CDR3 has 14 amino acids. Trimming removed 0 bases from V and 2 bases from J, with 10 bases in between. Germline V gene data show CDR1 as DFQATT and CDR2 as SNEGSKA (reference sequence). The CDR3 coding sequence is TGCAGTGCTAGAGATGGGGGTCGTCAAGAGACCCAGTACTTC. Its protein is CSARDGGRQETQYF.

This clonotype was seen repeatedly, ten times or more. The genes are TRBV28 and TRBJ2-1, with 8 bases fitting TRBD2. Trimming at V came to 7 bases and at J to 4 bases, leaving 12 bases not matched to a gene. CDR3 length: 16 residues. Germline V gives CDR1 MDHEN, CDR2 SYDVKM. The CDR3 is CASIYTGTSVYNEQFF. As DNA, the CDR3 is TGTGCCAGCATCTATACCGGGACTAGTGTGTACAATGAGCAGTTCTTC.

In its sample, this clonotype was seen many times. CDR3 in DNA: TGCAGTGCTTATTTACAGGTGGCGTATTCACCCCTCCACTTT. It is translated as CSAYLQVAYSPLHF. This sequence joins TRBV20-1 and TRBJ1-6; TRBD1 is a possible D gene (5 bases). V lost 5 bases to trimming and J lost 8 bases, with 16 bases between them. The CDR3 totals 14 residues. Germline V gene lookup returns CDR1 DFQATT and CDR2 SNEGSKA (reference sequence).

This clonotype was seen a few times. The chain is built from TRBV29-1 and TRBJ1-4; D unclear. The CDR3 extends over 15 amino acids. Germline CDR1 is SQVTM and CDR2 is ANQGSEA. V lost 4 bases and J lost 5, with 17 bases in between. Here the CDR3 reads CSVGAKDNQNEKLFF. In DNA form, the CDR3 reads TGCAGCGTTGGGGCGAAGGATAACCAAAATGAAAAACTGTTTTTT.

The V gene is TRBV6-1, the J gene TRBJ1-6; a weak D match, TRBD1 (5 bases). This CDR3 comprises 13 residues. Deletions cut 1 base from V and 10 bases from J, with 8 bases between. In germline, CDR1 is MNHNS, CDR2 SASEGT. The CDR3 coding sequence is TGTGCCAGCAGTGAAGGGGGCGGCTCACCCCTCCACTTT. This codes for CASSEGGGSPLHF.

This clonotype appeared many times. The CDR3 coding sequence is TGTGCCAGCAGTTTATCCGGATCCCAGTACGAGCAGTACTTC. Protein sequence: CASSLSGSQYEQYF. This chain uses TRBV27 with TRBJ2-7; D unclear. Trimming cost V 0 bases and J 4 bases, with 10 bases left between them. Germline V lookup: CDR1 MNHEY, CDR2 SMNVEV (reference sequence). The CDR3 has 14 residues.

In its sample, this clonotype was seen once. The rearrangement joins TRBV7-2 to TRBJ1-1; D gene ambiguous. Germline V gene sequence: CDR1 SGHTA, CDR2 FQGNSA. The germline V and J ends were trimmed by 1 base and 11 bases, with 17 bases remaining between them. The length of the CDR3 is 14 residues. CDR3 sequence (DNA): TGTGCCAGCAGCTTAGGGCCAGATGGGGTCAAGGCTTTCTTT. Amino acid sequence: CASSLGPDGVKAFF.